These 18 T cell receptor beta chains share one sample of origin, sequenced in a study of T cell repertoires in cytomegalovirus infection. One entry per CDR3 protein results from TCRdb running MiXCR on the reads. The sample records roughly 150,000 distinct CDR3 sequences, roughly a quarter being singletons. Material for sequencing was PBMCs. These TCRs come from a human donor in good health (CMV status not recorded). Some clones in this sample may be carry-over from other donors' samples.

This clonotype was recorded a few times. The chain combines TRBV7-2 with TRBJ2-1; 8 bases fit TRBD1. Trimming removed 0 bases from V and 7 bases from J; junction bases left unmatched: 8. The CDR3 consists of 16 residues. CDR1 and CDR2 (germline): SGHTA, FQGNSA. For the CDR3, the DNA is TGTGCCAGCAGCTTAGCCCGGGACAGGTCTAGTAATGAGCAGTTCTTC. Translating it yields CASSLARDRSSNEQFF.

This clonotype has ten or more counts. This rearrangement joins TRBV7-6 to TRBJ2-7; 7 nucleotides line up with TRBD1. Trimming took 5 bases from V and 4 from J; bases not matched to a gene: 2. CDR1 is SGHVS, CDR2 FNYEAQ, per germline. The CDR3 contains 12 residues. This CDR3 is CASSPGGYEQYF. CDR3 bases: TGTGCCAGCAGCCCAGGGGGTTACGAGCAGTACTTC. The variable domain in full, completed from reference TRBV7-6 and TRBJ2-7, reads GAGVSQSPRYKVTKRGQDVALRCDPISGHVSLYWYRQALGQGPEFLTYFNYEAQQDKSGLPNDRFSAERPEGSISTLTIQRTEQRDSAMYRCASSPGGYEQYFGPGTRLTVT.

This clonotype is medium-sized (0.01 to 0.1%) in the sample. The chain recombines TRBV7-2 with TRBJ2-1; 7 nucleotides align to TRBD2. CDR1 and CDR2 from the germline V gene are SGHTA and FQGNSA. The CDR3 sequence is 14 residues long. With 4 bases clipped from V and 8 bases from J, the junction kept 8 bases outside the gene matches. The CDR3 reads CASSSGGSFYEQFF. DNA for the CDR3: TGTGCCAGCAGCTCCGGCGGGAGCTTCTATGAGCAGTTCTTC.

The chain links TRBV7-6 to TRBJ1-2; 7 positions match TRBD1. With 1 base clipped from V and 14 bases from J, the junction kept 10 bases outside the gene matches. This CDR3 is 13 amino acids long. Germline CDR1 reads SGHVS; CDR2 reads FNYEAQ. CDR3 amino acids: CASSLEEGQPETF. The CDR3, as DNA: TGTGCCAGCAGCTTAGAAGAGGGACAGCCGGAAACCTTC. Full variable domain (rest looked up from reference TRBV7-6 and TRBJ1-2): GAGVSQSPRYKVTKRGQDVALRCDPISGHVSLYWYRQALGQGPEFLTYFNYEAQQDKSGLPNDRFSAERPEGSISTLTIQRTEQRDSAMYRCASSLEEGQPETFGSGTRLTVV.

This chain connects TRBV2 to TRBJ2-7, with D possibly being TRBD1 or TRBD2 (5 bases each). Deletions cut 2 bases from V and 6 bases from J, with 20 bases between. The germline V gene has CDR1 SNHLY and CDR2 FYNNEI. The CDR3 runs to 16 residues. The CDR3 DNA is TGTGCCAGCAGTGAAAGGAGGCAGGGCTTTCTGGGCGAGCAGTACTTC. Protein product: CASSERRQGFLGEQYF.

This chain uses TRBV7-8 with TRBJ1-5; 12 nucleotides agree with TRBD1. The V and J ends lost 3 bases and 3 bases, in that order; junction bases with no gene match: 9. The CDR3 runs to 18 residues. Germline assignment: CDR1 SGHVS and CDR2 FQNEAQ. The CDR3 DNA reads as TGTGCCAGCAGCTTCTGGGACAGGGGGCGAACAAACAATCAGCCCCAGCATTTT. Translating it yields CASSFWDRGRTNNQPQHF.

The V and J genes are TRBV7-3 and TRBJ2-1; D might be TRBD1 or TRBD2, each matching 6 bases. The germline V gene has CDR1 SGHTA and CDR2 FQGTGA. The CDR3 runs to 16 residues. V dropped 5 bases and J dropped 8 bases, with 22 bases sitting between them. In nucleotides, the CDR3 is TGTGCCAGCAGCCCAGGGGTCGCGGGGCTGCGGGATGAGCAGTTCTTC. Its protein product is CASSPGVAGLRDEQFF.

This chain uses TRBV11-2 with TRBJ2-7; maybe TRBD1 (6 bases). Germline V CDR1 and CDR2: SGHAT, FQNNGV. Trimming removed 6 bases from V and 5 bases from J, with 8 bases in between. This CDR3 spans 11 amino acids. This CDR3 reads CASRRTDEQYF. CDR3 nucleotides: TGTGCCAGCAGGCGGACAGACGAGCAGTACTTC.

This clonotype occurred a few times. The genes are TRBV27 and TRBJ2-7; 11 bases match TRBD2. V lost 0 bases, J lost 3 bases, and 1 base stayed unmatched. CDR3 length equals 15 residues. In germline, CDR1 is MNHEY, CDR2 SMNVEV (reference sequence). CDR3 DNA sequence: TGTGCCAGCAGTTTATCGGGACTAGCGGTCTACGAGCAGTACTTC. This translates into CASSLSGLAVYEQYF.

This clonotype was seen more than once but under ten times. One junction end does not reproduce the germline sequence, and a read error may be involved. V is TRBV3-1 and J is TRBJ1-2, with D possibly matching TRBD1 (6 bases). Germline V gene sequence: CDR1 LGHDT, CDR2 YNNKEL (reference sequence). This CDR3 comprises 12 residues. CDR3: CASSQVSDRVKF. In DNA, the CDR3 is TGTGCCAGCAGCCAAGTTTCGGACAGAGTCAAGTTC.

Only a few counts were recorded for this clonotype. Written as DNA, the CDR3 is TGTGCCAGCAGCTCAGCGACGGGAGCGGGAGAGACCCAGTACTTC. Encoded protein: CASSSATGAGETQYF. The chain combines TRBV11-2 with TRBJ2-5, with D maybe TRBD2 (6 bases). The CDR3 length is 15 residues. V lost 4 bases to trimming and J lost 4 bases, with 16 bases between them. Germline CDR1 is SGHAT and CDR2 is FQNNGV.

This clonotype was seen only a few times. The V call is TRBV10-2, the J call TRBJ1-1; 9 bases match TRBD1. V was clipped by 10 bases and J by 2 bases; unmatched bases: 5. The CDR3 is 13 residues long. Germline loops: CDR1 WSHSY, CDR2 SAAADI. CDR3 region: CAIQGAINTEAFF. Written as DNA, the CDR3 is TGCGCCATACAGGGGGCTATTAACACTGAAGCTTTCTTT.

This clonotype has ten or more counts. This chain uses TRBV7-2 with TRBJ2-1; the D is unclear. CDR3 size: 15 residues. With 3 bases removed from V and 0 bases from J, the gap between germline ends came to 9 bases. Looked up from germline, CDR1 is SGHTA and CDR2 is FQGNSA. The CDR3 reads CASSLRTSSYNEQFF. CDR3 DNA sequence: TGTGCCAGCAGCTTGAGAACGAGCTCCTACAATGAGCAGTTCTTC.

This chain connects TRBV7-6 to TRBJ2-1; no reliable D call. The CDR3 length is 15 residues. V was cut by 5 bases and J by 9 bases, with 20 bases left in between. Germline CDR1 reads SGHVS; CDR2 reads FNYEAQ. The CDR3 DNA reads TGTGCCAGCAGCCCCCCCCGGGTCGTTCCTTTTGAGCAGTTCTTC. Its protein is CASSPPRVVPFEQFF.

The V and J genes are TRBV30 and TRBJ1-1; the D is unclear. The CDR3 totals 13 residues. Trimming took off 2 bases at V and 7 bases at J, with 14 bases between the two ends. Germline CDR1 and CDR2: GTSNPN and SVGIG (reference sequence). The CDR3 is CAWSRFTKIEAFF. CDR3 nucleotide sequence: TGTGCCTGGAGTCGATTCACGAAAATTGAAGCTTTCTTT.

The V and J genes are TRBV7-6 and TRBJ2-2, with a tentative D call TRBD2 (5 bases). CDR1 SGHVS and CDR2 FNYEAQ come from the germline V gene. This CDR3 spans 13 amino acids. V lost 5 bases, J lost 7 bases, and 11 bases lay in between. CDR3 region: CASSTQDFGELFF. The DNA for the CDR3 is TGTGCCAGCAGCACCCAGGACTTCGGGGAGCTGTTTTTT.

This chain connects TRBV7-8 to TRBJ2-3; possible D gene TRBD1, 6 bases. The germline CDR1 and CDR2 sequences are SGHVS and FQNEAQ. There are 17 residues in the CDR3. Trimming cost V 6 bases and J 0 bases, with 19 bases left between them. This CDR3 is CASRPTRQAASTDTQYF. DNA of the CDR3: TGTGCCAGCAGACCTACCCGACAGGCGGCTAGCACAGATACGCAGTATTTT.

The gene calls are TRBV2 and TRBJ2-3; D gene unclear. From germline, CDR1 is SNHLY and CDR2 FYNNEI. Trimming took off 4 bases at V and 6 bases at J, with 8 bases between the two ends. This CDR3 has 12 residues. CDR3 nucleotides: TGTGCCAGCAGTGTTTTCGTGGATACGCAGTATTTT. Translating it yields CASSVFVDTQYF. Looking up the rest from reference TRBV2 and TRBJ2-3 gives the full variable domain: EPEVTQTPSHQVTQMGQEVILRCVPISNHLYFYWYRQILGQKVEFLVSFYNNEISEKSEIFDDQFSVERPDGSNFTLKIRSTKLEDSAMYFCASSVFVDTQYFGPGTRLTVL.